This record concerns one T cell receptor beta chain sequence. This record belongs to a study of cytomegalovirus exposure and HLA in healthy donors. The data were produced by immunoSEQ multiplex PCR, yet TCRdb's version contains in-frame clones alone and is incomplete. Found here are roughly 60,000 clones, around 90% of them singletons; the top ten hold over 1%. The CDR3 loop spans 14 amino acids. Looked up from germline, CDR1 is SGHDT and CDR2 is YYEEEE. Trimming took off 1 base at V and 2 bases at J, with 9 bases between the two ends. V gene TRBV5-6 combines with J gene TRBJ1-2; D not resolved. What was sequenced was PBMCs. The receptor was isolated from a woman between 18 and 29 years old in good health and CMV-seronegative. Here the CDR3 DNA reads TGTGCCAGCAGCTTGACAGCCCTAAACTATGGCTACACCTTC. Translating gives CASSLTALNYGYTF.